A single sample gave rise to the 5 T cell receptor beta chains below, sequenced in a study of OX40 agonist ivuxolimab in advanced cancers. Measured with immunoSEQ multiplex PCR; TCRdb has only the in-frame clones, and not every one. The sample yields 55,000 to 60,000 clones, over 80% seen once. The material was CD4+ or CD8+ T cells sorted from blood, obtained in a trial of the OX40 agonist ivuxolimab. The receptors here all came from an adult with an advanced solid tumor such as melanoma, head and neck, liver or kidney cancer.

The sample holds a few counts of this clone. Here the CDR3 DNA reads TGCGCCAGCAGTCGAACCCGGGGTTGGAATCAGCCCCAGCATTTT. It codes for CASSRTRGWNQPQHF. The chain uses TRBV5-1 and TRBJ1-5; D call uncertain. In germline, CDR1 is SGHRS, CDR2 YFSETQ. This CDR3 spans 15 amino acids. V lost 5 bases, J lost 4 bases, and 16 bases lay in between.

This clone was picked up a small number of times. The rearrangement joins TRBV30 to TRBJ1-3, with TRBD1 as a possible D gene (5 bases). Trimming pared 2 bases from V and 5 bases from J, leaving 10 bases between. This CDR3 contains 13 residues. Germline V gene sequence: CDR1 GTSNPN, CDR2 SVGIG (reference sequence). In DNA, the CDR3 is TGTGCCTGGAGTTCCGGGGGAAGAAACACCATATATTTT. As protein: CAWSSGGRNTIYF.

This sequence joins TRBV11-3 and TRBJ2-7; D perhaps matches TRBD2 (7 bases). Germline lookup yields CDR1 SGHNT and CDR2 YENEEA. The CDR3 loop spans 17 amino acids. The V and J ends lost 0 bases and 7 bases respectively, with 22 bases between them. CDR3 coding DNA: TGTGCCAGCAGCTTAGATCCGGGGGGACACGGACCCCGGGAGCAGTACTTC. Protein: CASSLDPGGHGPREQYF.

The chain combines TRBV18 with TRBJ1-1; D may be TRBD1 (6 bases). The germline V gene has CDR1 KGHSH and CDR2 LQKENI. CDR3 length equals 12 residues. The ends were cut back, 4 bases at V and 4 bases at J, with 7 bases in the middle. CDR3 sequence: CASSLQGTEAFF. Here the CDR3 DNA reads TGTGCCAGCTCACTACAGGGCACTGAAGCTTTCTTT.

This sequence joins TRBV19 and TRBJ1-4, with 7 bases that match TRBD1. Per the germline V gene, CDR1 is LNHDA and CDR2 is SQIVND (reference sequence). Unmatched junction bases numbered 11, after V lost 3 bases and J lost 7 bases. The CDR3 is 16 amino acids. The CDR3 here is CASSMEAGGRGEKLFF. CDR3 nucleotides: TGTGCCAGTAGTATGGAGGCAGGGGGACGGGGTGAAAAACTGTTTTTT.